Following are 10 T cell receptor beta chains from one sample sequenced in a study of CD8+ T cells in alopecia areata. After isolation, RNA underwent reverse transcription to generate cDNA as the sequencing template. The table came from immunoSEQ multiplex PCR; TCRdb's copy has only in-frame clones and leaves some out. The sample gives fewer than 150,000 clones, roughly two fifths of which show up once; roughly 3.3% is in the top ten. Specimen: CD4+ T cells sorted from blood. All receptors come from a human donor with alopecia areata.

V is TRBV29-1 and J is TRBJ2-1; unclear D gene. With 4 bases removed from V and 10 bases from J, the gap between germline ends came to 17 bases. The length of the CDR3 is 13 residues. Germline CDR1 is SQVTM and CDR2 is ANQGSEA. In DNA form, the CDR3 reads TGCAGCGTTGTGAGAACCTTAAAGGAAGAGCAGTTCTTC. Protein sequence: CSVVRTLKEEQFF.

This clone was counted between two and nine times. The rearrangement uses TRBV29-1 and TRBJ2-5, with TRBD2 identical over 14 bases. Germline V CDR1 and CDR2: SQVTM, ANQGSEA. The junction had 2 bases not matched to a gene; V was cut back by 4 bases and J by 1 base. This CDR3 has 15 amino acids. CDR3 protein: CSVGGLAGGQETQYF. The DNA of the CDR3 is TGCAGCGTTGGAGGACTAGCGGGGGGCCAAGAGACCCAGTACTTC.

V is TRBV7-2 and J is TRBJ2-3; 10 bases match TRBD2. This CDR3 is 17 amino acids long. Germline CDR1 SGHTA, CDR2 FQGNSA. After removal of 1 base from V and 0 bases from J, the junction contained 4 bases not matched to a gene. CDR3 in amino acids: CASSLEASGGSTDTQYF. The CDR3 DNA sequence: TGTGCCAGCAGCTTAGAGGCTAGCGGGGGCAGCACAGATACGCAGTATTTT.

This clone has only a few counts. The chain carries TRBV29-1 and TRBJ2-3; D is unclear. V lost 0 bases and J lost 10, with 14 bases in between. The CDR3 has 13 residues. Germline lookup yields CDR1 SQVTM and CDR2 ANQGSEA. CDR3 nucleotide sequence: TGCAGCGTTGAAGAAGGCGGACCCCTGCCGCAGTATTTT. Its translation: CSVEEGGPLPQYF.

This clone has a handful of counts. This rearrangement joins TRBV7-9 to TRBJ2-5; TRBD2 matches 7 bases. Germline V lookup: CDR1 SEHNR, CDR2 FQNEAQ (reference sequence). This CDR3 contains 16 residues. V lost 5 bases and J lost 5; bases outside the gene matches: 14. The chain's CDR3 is CASSPGRLAMGETQYF. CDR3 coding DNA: TGTGCCAGCAGCCCAGGGAGACTAGCTATGGGGGAGACCCAGTACTTC.

The CDR3 nucleotides are TGCAGCGCCCGGGACACCCGCAGGCGGGAGCTCGGCGAGCAGTACTTC. Amino acids: CSARDTRRRELGEQYF. The V call is TRBV29-1, the J call TRBJ2-7; TRBD2 is a possible D gene (7 bases). Germline V gene data show CDR1 as SQVTM and CDR2 as ANQGSEA. V dropped 7 bases and J dropped 6 bases, with 28 bases sitting between them. The CDR3 runs to 16 residues.

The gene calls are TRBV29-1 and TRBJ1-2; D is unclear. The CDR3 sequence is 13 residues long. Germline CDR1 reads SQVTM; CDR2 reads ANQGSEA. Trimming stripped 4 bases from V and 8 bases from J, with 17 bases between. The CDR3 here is CSVAQESVRGYTF. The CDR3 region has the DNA TGCAGCGTTGCCCAGGAATCCGTGAGGGGCTACACCTTC. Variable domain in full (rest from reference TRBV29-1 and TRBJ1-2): SAVISQKPSRDICQRGTSLTIQCQVDSQVTMMFWYRQQPGQSLTLIATANQGSEATYESGFVIDKFPISRPNLTFSTLTVSNMSPEDSSIYLCSVAQESVRGYTFGSGTRLTVV.

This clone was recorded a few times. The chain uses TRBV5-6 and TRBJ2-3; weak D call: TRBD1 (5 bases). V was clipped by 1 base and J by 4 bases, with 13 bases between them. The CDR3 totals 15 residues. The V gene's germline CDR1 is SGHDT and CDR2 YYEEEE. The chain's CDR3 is CASSLKTGAADTQYF. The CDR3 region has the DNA TGTGCCAGCAGCTTGAAGACTGGGGCGGCAGATACGCAGTATTTT.

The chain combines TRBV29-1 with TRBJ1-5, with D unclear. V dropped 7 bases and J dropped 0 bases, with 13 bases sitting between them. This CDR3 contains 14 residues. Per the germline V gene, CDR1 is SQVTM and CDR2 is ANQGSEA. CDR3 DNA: TGCAGCGCGGGAGAGGCAAATAGCAATCAGCCCCAGCATTTT. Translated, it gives CSAGEANSNQPQHF.

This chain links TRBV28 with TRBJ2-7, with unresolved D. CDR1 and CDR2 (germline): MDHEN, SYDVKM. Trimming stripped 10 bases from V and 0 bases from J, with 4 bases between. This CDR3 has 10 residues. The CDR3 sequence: CATASYEQYF. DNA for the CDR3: TGTGCCACCGCCTCCTACGAGCAGTACTTC.